This TCR beta chain was recorded in a study of CD8 T cells in ankylosing spondylitis (dated by TCRdb to about 2017). Regarding the complete study: The study profiled T cell receptor beta repertoires in healthy donors and ankylosing spondylitis patients to find disease-linked TCR variants. The full study cohort was made up of 25 ankylosing spondylitis patients and fewer than 120 healthy donors. Peripheral blood was sampled, and synovial fluid was also collected from ankylosing spondylitis patients. What the work shows at the level of the full study, not this receptor alone: In peripheral blood, the disease-linked clones were found at relatively low frequencies and had a CD8+ phenotype. Some of the motif variants had been reported before in the synovial fluid and blood of reactive arthritis patients, a finding that suggests common disease-initiation mechanisms. Blood from ankylosing spondylitis patients appeared to be characterized by a TCR beta motif composed of about eight highly homologous amino acid variants. According to the report, matched synovial fluid samples from ankylosing spondylitis patients were significantly enriched for the disease-linked clones.

From the cysteine up to the phenylalanine, the CDR3 has a length of 14 residues. Only CDR3 DNA remains: 42 bases, in frame from the first base. From the germline V gene, CDR1 is MNHEY and CDR2 is SVGAGI. Trimming takes 0 bases from V and 9 bases from J, and the germline ends sit 12 bases apart. On this clonotype: Its antigen is not yet known. No per-base quality is available; no much larger clone lies one base away.

The data were produced on an Illumina HiSeq 2500. Quantitative 5'-RACE with molecular barcodes was used to prepare TCR beta libraries. Turning to the authors' computational methods: A new computational method, built on a probabilistic model of VDJ rearrangement, was used to identify disease-linked TCR variants. TCRdb trimmed public reads at Q25 via fastp, called clones via MiXCR and kept in-frame beta chains. Under each unique CDR3 protein, matching rows form one entry showing the most common genes and DNA. For this entry, the V and J calls and clone size follow TCRdb and not the study's own pipeline. Within this sample are roughly 150,000 distinct CDR3 sequences, with 5.5% to 7.5% of them counted one time only. The ten largest clones capture roughly 12% of the sample.

This chain is built from TRBV6-5 and TRBJ2-1, with no confidently assigned D gene. Material for sequencing was blood, either unsorted or a sorted T cell fraction (not recorded which). The clonotype comes from a female donor with ankylosing spondylitis or in good health (not recorded which). The DNA sequence is given as TGTGCCAGCAGTTACTCGAGCAGGCTAGGTGAGCAGTTCTTC. It specifies CASSYSSRLGEQFF.